A single sample is the source of the 25 T cell receptor beta chains below, sequenced in a study of shared clonotypes between healthy human individuals. Assay used: immunoSEQ multiplex PCR; TCRdb lists only in-frame clones, some missing. The table records about 1 million clones, roughly 70% of them present only once. Sequencing was done on a sample of memory CD4+ T cells sorted from blood. Subset given: CD45RA-negative fraction. The receptors stem from a young man in good health.

The rearrangement joins TRBV2 to TRBJ2-4; 7 bases map to TRBD2. From germline, CDR1 is SNHLY and CDR2 FYNNEI. Trimming cost V 4 bases and J 0 bases; bases outside gene matches: 3. This CDR3 region has 15 residues. Written as DNA, the CDR3 is TGTGCCAGCAGTGTAAGCGGGGCAGCCAAAAACATTCAGTACTTC. Translated: CASSVSGAAKNIQYF.

The rearrangement joins TRBV5-8 to TRBJ2-2; D is unclear. The CDR3 spans 14 residues. The V gene lost 4 bases and the J gene lost 1 base, with 8 bases spanning the gap. CDR1 is SGHTS and CDR2 is YDEGEE in the germline V gene. CDR3 in amino acids: CASSLDLNTGELFF. CDR3 bases: TGTGCCAGCAGCCTGGACCTGAACACCGGGGAGCTGTTTTTT.

The J gene is TRBJ2-3, the V gene TRBV6-4, with 9 nucleotides matching TRBD1. The V gene's germline CDR1 is MRHNA and CDR2 SNTAGT. This CDR3 region has 15 residues. The ends lost 4 bases at V and 0 bases at J; junction bases unmatched: 2. CDR3 coding DNA: TGTGCCAGCAGTGCGGGACAGGGTAGCACAGATACGCAGTATTTT. Its translation: CASSAGQGSTDTQYF.

This clone occurred once. The J gene is TRBJ1-1, the V gene TRBV19, with D tentatively TRBD1 (6 bases). This CDR3 has 15 residues. V was shortened by 3 bases and J by 1 base, with 12 bases between the two germline ends. CDR1 LNHDA and CDR2 SQIVND come from the germline V gene (reference sequence). The CDR3 protein is CASSILPTGNTEAFF. Written as DNA, the CDR3 is TGTGCCAGTAGTATCCTCCCGACAGGGAACACTGAAGCTTTCTTT.

The V and J genes are TRBV6-1 and TRBJ1-2; TRBD1 might be the D (5 bases). CDR1 and CDR2 (germline): MNHNS, SASEGT. The CDR3 length is 14 residues. V was shortened by 2 bases and J by 4 bases, with 11 bases between the two germline ends. Written as DNA, the CDR3 is TGTGCCAGCAGTGAACGGGCAGGGTTCTATGGCTACACCTTC. It is translated as CASSERAGFYGYTF.

This clone has just a few counts. The rearrangement uses TRBV7-3 and TRBJ2-2, with TRBD1 matching over 8 bases. J gave up 4 bases and V 5 bases, and 3 bases lay outside the gene matches. The CDR3 has 14 residues. Germline V CDR1 and CDR2: SGHTA, FQGTGA. CDR3 region: CASSRTGGTGELFF. As DNA, the CDR3 is TGTGCCAGCAGCCGAACAGGGGGCACCGGGGAGCTGTTTTTT.

The V gene is TRBV7-2, the J gene TRBJ2-5, with 8 nucleotides matching TRBD1. The V gene's germline CDR1 is SGHTA and CDR2 FQGNSA. Unmatched junction bases numbered 1, after V lost 6 bases and J lost 1 base. The length of the CDR3 is 13 residues. The CDR3 sequence is CASRTGGQETQYF. The DNA for the CDR3 is TGTGCCAGCAGAACAGGGGGCCAAGAGACCCAGTACTTC.

The rearrangement joins TRBV7-2 to TRBJ1-5; D unresolved. CDR1 is SGHTA, CDR2 FQGNSA, per germline. The germline V and J ends were trimmed by 2 bases and 6 bases, with 8 bases remaining between them. The CDR3 is 13 residues long. The CDR3 nucleotides are TGTGCCAGCAGCTTACTCTCTGGTCAGCCCCAGCATTTT. This encodes CASSLLSGQPQHF.

V is TRBV5-6 and J is TRBJ1-3, with TRBD1 identical over 9 bases. The CDR3 has 17 amino acids. Germline assignment: CDR1 SGHDT and CDR2 YYEEEE. V lost 4 bases, J lost 2 bases, and 10 bases stayed unmatched. This CDR3 is CASSPGTGRRTGNTIYF. The DNA for the CDR3 is TGTGCCAGCAGCCCCGGGACAGGGAGGAGGACTGGAAACACCATATATTTT.

V is TRBV18 and J is TRBJ2-7, with a tentative D call TRBD2 (5 bases). From germline, CDR1 is KGHSH and CDR2 LQKENI. V lost 3 bases and J 6 bases, leaving 12 bases between the germline ends. The CDR3 runs to 13 residues. CDR3 sequence: CASSPGNSPEQYF. The CDR3 region has the DNA TGTGCCAGCTCACCCGGGAATTCCCCCGAGCAGTACTTC. Full variable domain (remainder filled in from reference TRBV18 and TRBJ2-7): NAGVMQNPRHLVRRRGQEARLRCSPMKGHSHVYWYRQLPEEGLKFMVYLQKENIIDESGMPKERFSAEFPKEGPSILRIQQVVRGDSAAYFCASSPGNSPEQYFGPGTRLTVT.

The count of this clone is one. The rearrangement links TRBV7-8 to TRBJ2-1; D possibly corresponds to TRBD1 (6 bases). The CDR3 runs to 16 residues. The V end lost 5 bases, the J end lost 3 bases, and 17 bases lay between the germline ends. Germline-derived CDR1 and CDR2 are SGHVS and FQNEAQ. CDR3 nucleotide sequence: TGTGCCAGCAGCCGGAGAAGGGACAAGATCTACAATGAGCAGTTCTTC. This gives the protein CASSRRRDKIYNEQFF.

The chain employs TRBV11-3 and TRBJ1-5; no definite D call. Trimming shortened V by 1 base and J by 0 bases, and 10 bases separated the two germline ends. Germline V gives CDR1 SGHNT, CDR2 YENEEA. The CDR3 is made up of 16 amino acids. The chain's CDR3 is CASSLGRLYSNQPQHF. The CDR3 coding sequence is TGTGCCAGCAGCTTAGGGAGGCTGTATAGCAATCAGCCCCAGCATTTT.

The chain links TRBV30 to TRBJ2-7, with a weak D call TRBD1 (5 bases). Trimming took off 0 bases at V and 5 bases at J, with 8 bases between the two ends. Germline V gene sequence: CDR1 GTSNPN, CDR2 SVGIG (reference sequence). This CDR3 has 12 residues. DNA for the CDR3: TGTGCCTGGAGTGTATCAGGGAACGAGCAGTACTTC. Residues: CAWSVSGNEQYF.

This clone was picked up one time. The chain is built from TRBV7-2 and TRBJ1-6; D not resolved. Trimming cost V 5 bases and J 10 bases, with 12 bases left between them. The CDR3 is made up of 13 amino acids. Germline assignment: CDR1 SGHTA and CDR2 FQGNSA. CDR3 coding DNA: TGTGCCAGCAGCCCAGCGGGGAACTCACCCCTCCACTTT. Translating it yields CASSPAGNSPLHF. Using reference TRBV7-2 and TRBJ1-6 for the parts outside the CDR3, the full variable domain is GAGVSQSPSNKVTEKGKDVELRCDPISGHTALYWYRQSLGQGLEFLIYFQGNSAPDKSGLPSDRFSAERTGGSVSTLTIQRTQQEDSAVYLCASSPAGNSPLHFGNGTRLTVT.

This clone appeared a single time. The genes are TRBV6-6 and TRBJ1-2; weak D call: TRBD1 (6 bases). The CDR3 loop spans 12 amino acids. V was shortened by 5 bases and J by 7 bases, with 11 bases between the two germline ends. From germline, CDR1 is MNHNY and CDR2 SVGAGI (reference sequence). CDR3 protein: CASSPLGAGYTF. The CDR3 DNA reads as TGTGCCAGCAGTCCCCTGGGGGCTGGCTACACCTTC.

This chain links TRBV21-1 with TRBJ2-2; the table's D gene call, TRBD1, was not cross checked with the DNA. TRBV21-1 is a pseudogene. CDR3 length equals 15 residues. Here the CDR3 reads CASTSGGRNTGELFF. The CDR3 DNA reads TGTGCCAGCACCTCAGGGGGCCGGAACACCGGGGAGCTGTTTTTT.

The V gene is TRBV5-6, the J gene TRBJ2-3; 8 bases line up with TRBD2. From germline, CDR1 is SGHDT and CDR2 YYEEEE. Trimming cost V 4 bases and J 3 bases; bases outside gene matches: 10. The CDR3 totals 16 residues. The CDR3 is CASSPALAGGTDTQYF. The DNA for the CDR3 is TGTGCCAGCAGCCCGGCCCTTGCGGGGGGTACAGATACGCAGTATTTT.

V gene TRBV28 combines with J gene TRBJ1-6; no firm D call. The V gene's germline CDR1 is MDHEN and CDR2 SYDVKM. Trimming removed 6 bases at V and 10 bases at J, with 16 bases between. This CDR3 is built from 14 residues. CDR3 sequence: CASSPPPQRSPLHF. DNA of the CDR3: TGTGCCAGCAGCCCACCCCCACAGCGATCACCCCTCCACTTT.

V usage is TRBV11-2 and J usage is TRBJ2-7; the match to TRBD1 covers 8 bases. Germline values: CDR1 SGHAT, CDR2 FQNNGV. Unmatched junction bases numbered 7, after V lost 6 bases and J lost 0 bases. The CDR3 has 15 residues. The CDR3 nucleotides are TGTGCCAGCAGTTCCTACCAGGGGGCCTCCTACGAGCAGTACTTC. Translated: CASSSYQGASYEQYF.

The chain links TRBV27 to TRBJ2-1; D not certain. The length of the CDR3 is 16 residues. Germline V lookup: CDR1 MNHEY, CDR2 SMNVEV (reference sequence). The ends were cut back, 5 bases at V and 6 bases at J, with 20 bases in the middle. The CDR3 region has the DNA TGTGCCAGCAGTCCCCGGGTCCCCTTAAGTCGCAATGAGCAGTTCTTC. It yields the protein CASSPRVPLSRNEQFF.

The chain couples TRBV29-1 to TRBJ1-2, with a tentative D call TRBD1 (6 bases). The germline V and J ends were trimmed by 6 bases and 8 bases, with 19 bases remaining between them. Germline CDR1 and CDR2: SQVTM and ANQGSEA. The CDR3 loop spans 13 amino acids. This CDR3 is CSVGLDRAKGYTF. The DNA for the CDR3 is TGCAGCGTGGGCCTGGACAGAGCGAAAGGCTACACCTTC.

In DNA form, the CDR3 reads TGTGCCATCAGTGATGTAGCGGGAGGGCCTGGCGGCTACGAGCAGTACTTC. Residues: CAISDVAGGPGGYEQYF. V and J are TRBV10-3 and TRBJ2-7; 11 bases line up with TRBD2. The trim removed 3 bases at V and 3 bases at J, leaving 10 bases unmatched. CDR3 length: 17 residues. The V gene's germline CDR1 is ENHRY and CDR2 SYGVKD.

In this sample, this clone turned up many times. The chain is built from TRBV19 and TRBJ2-3; D might be TRBD1 (6 bases). V was trimmed by 5 bases and J by 2 bases, leaving 14 bases between them. CDR1 and CDR2 (germline): LNHDA, SQIVND (reference sequence). The CDR3 runs to 15 residues. CDR3 sequence reads: CASSPRRTVTDTQYF. Written as DNA, the CDR3 is TGTGCCAGTAGTCCCCGACGGACAGTCACAGATACGCAGTATTTT. Filled out from reference TRBV19 and TRBJ2-3, the complete variable domain reads DGGITQSPKYLFRKEGQNVTLSCEQNLNHDAMYWYRQDPGQGLRLIYYSQIVNDFQKGDIAEGYSVSREKKESFPLTVTSAQKNPTAFYLCASSPRRTVTDTQYFGPGTRLTVL.

This clone was recorded once. A much larger clone differs from this one at a single base, so this may be a read error. The chain is built from TRBV6-1 and TRBJ1-5; TRBD1 aligns across 7 bases. Germline values: CDR1 MNHNS, CDR2 SASEGT. The V gene end was trimmed by 6 bases and the J gene end by 4 bases; junction bases not matched to a gene: 3. The CDR3 totals 13 residues. The CDR3 DNA reads TGTGCCAGCAGCCCCAGGGGGAATCAGCCCCAGCATTTT. It translates to CASSPRGNQPQHF.

The chain uses TRBV4-3 and TRBJ1-2; no definite D call. V shed 0 bases and J shed 1 base, with 12 bases lying between them. This CDR3 has 16 amino acids. Looked up from germline, CDR1 is LGHNA and CDR2 is YSLEER. The CDR3 region is CASSQEDGSGNYGYTF. CDR3 nucleotides: TGCGCCAGCAGCCAAGAAGACGGGTCCGGTAACTATGGCTACACCTTC.